The clone carrying this TCR beta chain was picked up a small number of times. This CDR3 is built from 17 residues. V shed 4 bases and J 7 bases; nucleotides not matched to a gene: 13. The germline V gene has CDR1 MNHEY and CDR2 SMNVEV (reference sequence). The data belong to a study of blood T cell repertoires in COVID-19. About the study: COVID-19 samples collected from the United States, Italy and Spain covered acute and convalescent phases. Sources were T cells, B-cell-depleted T cells, or PBMCs; the material itself was cDNA or gDNA.

Measured with immunoSEQ multiplex PCR; TCRdb has only the in-frame clones, and not every one. The sample holds over 350,000 clones, over 75% seen once. The chain joins TRBV27 to TRBJ1-6; 7 nucleotides line up with TRBD1. The receptor comes from a woman aged 30 to 39 with acute COVID-19. Sequencing was done on a sample of PBMCs or T cells enriched from blood (not recorded which). The CDR3 sequence: CASSSDNHRGENSPLHF. CDR3 nucleotides: TGTGCCAGCAGTTCCGATAACCACAGGGGAGAGAATTCACCCCTCCACTTT.